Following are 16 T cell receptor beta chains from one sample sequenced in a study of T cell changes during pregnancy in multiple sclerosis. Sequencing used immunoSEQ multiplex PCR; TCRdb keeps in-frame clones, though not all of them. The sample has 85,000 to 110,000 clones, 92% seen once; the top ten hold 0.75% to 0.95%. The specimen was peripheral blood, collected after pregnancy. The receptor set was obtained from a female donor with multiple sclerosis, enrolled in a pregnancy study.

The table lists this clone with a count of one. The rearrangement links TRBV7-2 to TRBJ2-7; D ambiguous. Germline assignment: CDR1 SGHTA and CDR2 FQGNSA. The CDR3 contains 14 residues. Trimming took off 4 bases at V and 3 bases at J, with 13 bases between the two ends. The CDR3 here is CASSYQAGGYEQYF. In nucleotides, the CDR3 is TGTGCCAGCAGCTACCAGGCAGGTGGCTACGAGCAGTACTTC.

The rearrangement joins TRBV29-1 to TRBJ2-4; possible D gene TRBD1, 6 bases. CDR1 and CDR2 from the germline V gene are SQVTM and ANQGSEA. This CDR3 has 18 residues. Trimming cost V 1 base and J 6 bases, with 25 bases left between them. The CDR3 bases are TGCAGCGTTGAAGTGCCACAGGGTGGGAACGTCAGACTAAACATTCAGTACTTC. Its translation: CSVEVPQGGNVRLNIQYF.

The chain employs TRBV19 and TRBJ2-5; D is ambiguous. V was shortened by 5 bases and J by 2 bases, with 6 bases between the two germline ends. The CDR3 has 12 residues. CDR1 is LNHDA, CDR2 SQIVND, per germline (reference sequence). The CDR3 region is CASSQVQETQYF. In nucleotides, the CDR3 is TGTGCCAGTAGTCAGGTTCAAGAGACCCAGTACTTC.

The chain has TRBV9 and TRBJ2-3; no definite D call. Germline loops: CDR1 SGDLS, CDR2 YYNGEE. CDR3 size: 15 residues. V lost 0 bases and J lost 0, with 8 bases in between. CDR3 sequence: CASSVGVSSTDTQYF. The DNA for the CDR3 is TGTGCCAGCAGCGTAGGTGTCTCTAGCACAGATACGCAGTATTTT. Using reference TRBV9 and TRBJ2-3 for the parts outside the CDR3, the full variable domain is DSGVTQTPKHLITATGQRVTLRCSPRSGDLSVYWYQQSLDQGLQFLIQYYNGEERAKGNILERFSAQQFPDLHSELNLSSLELGDSALYFCASSVGVSSTDTQYFGPGTRLTVL.

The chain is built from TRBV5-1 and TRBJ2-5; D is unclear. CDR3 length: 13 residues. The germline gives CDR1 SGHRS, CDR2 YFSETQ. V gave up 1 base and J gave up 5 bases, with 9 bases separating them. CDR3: CASSLRLGETQYF. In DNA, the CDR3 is TGCGCCAGCAGCTTGAGACTGGGTGAGACCCAGTACTTC.

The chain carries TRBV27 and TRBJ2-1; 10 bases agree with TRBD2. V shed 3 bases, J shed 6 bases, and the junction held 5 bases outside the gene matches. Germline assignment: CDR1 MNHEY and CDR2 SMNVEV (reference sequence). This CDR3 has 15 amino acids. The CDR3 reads CASSFLAGVSNEQFF. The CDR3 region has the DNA TGTGCCAGCAGTTTTCTAGCGGGAGTCTCCAATGAGCAGTTCTTC.

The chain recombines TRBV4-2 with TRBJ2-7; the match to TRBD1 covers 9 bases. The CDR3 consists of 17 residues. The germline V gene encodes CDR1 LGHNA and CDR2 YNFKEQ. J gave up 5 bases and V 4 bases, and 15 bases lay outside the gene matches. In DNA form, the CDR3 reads TGTGCCAGCAGCCCGAACCTACCGGGACAGGGTTACCACGAGCAGTACTTC. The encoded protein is CASSPNLPGQGYHEQYF.

CDR3 sequence (DNA): TGTGCCAGCAGTTTCTGGGACAGTACTTACGAGCAGTACTTC. Encoded protein: CASSFWDSTYEQYF. J is TRBJ2-7 and V is TRBV27; 7 nucleotides agree with TRBD1. CDR1 MNHEY and CDR2 SMNVEV come from the germline V gene (reference sequence). V dropped 3 bases and J dropped 4; count of bases not matched to a gene: 6. This CDR3 comprises 14 residues.

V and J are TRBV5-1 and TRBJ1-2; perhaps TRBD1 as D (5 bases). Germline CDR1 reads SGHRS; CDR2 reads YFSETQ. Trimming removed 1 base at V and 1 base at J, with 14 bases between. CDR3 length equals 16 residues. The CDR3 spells CASSLFGGGGNYGYTF. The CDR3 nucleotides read TGCGCCAGCAGCTTGTTTGGTGGGGGGGGTAACTATGGCTACACCTTC.

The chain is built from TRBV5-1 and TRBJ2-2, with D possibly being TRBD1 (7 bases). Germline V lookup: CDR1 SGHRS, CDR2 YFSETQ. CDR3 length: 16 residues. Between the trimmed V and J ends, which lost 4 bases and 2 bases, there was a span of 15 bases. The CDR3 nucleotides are TGCGCCAGCAGCCCGGGACAGCGGGCCAACACCGGGGAGCTGTTTTTT. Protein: CASSPGQRANTGELFF.

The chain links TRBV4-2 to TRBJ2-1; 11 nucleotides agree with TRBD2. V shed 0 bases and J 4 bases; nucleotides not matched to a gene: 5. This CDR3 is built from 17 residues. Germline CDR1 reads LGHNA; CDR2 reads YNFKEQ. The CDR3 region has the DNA TGTGCCAGCAGCCAAGACGGGCTAGCGGGGGGATACAATGAGCAGTTCTTC. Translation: CASSQDGLAGGYNEQFF.

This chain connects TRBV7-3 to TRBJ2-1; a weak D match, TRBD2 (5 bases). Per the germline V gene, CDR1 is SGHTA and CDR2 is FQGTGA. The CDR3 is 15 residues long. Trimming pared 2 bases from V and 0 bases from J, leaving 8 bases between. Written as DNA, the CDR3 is TGTGCCAGCAGCTTAGCGGGTAGCTCCTACAATGAGCAGTTCTTC. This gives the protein CASSLAGSSYNEQFF.

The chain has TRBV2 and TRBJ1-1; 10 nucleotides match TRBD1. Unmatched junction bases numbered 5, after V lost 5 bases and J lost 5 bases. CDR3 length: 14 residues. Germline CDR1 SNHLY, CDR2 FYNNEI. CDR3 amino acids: CASSLGQGGTEAFF. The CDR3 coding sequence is TGTGCCAGCAGTCTCGGACAGGGGGGGACTGAAGCTTTCTTT.

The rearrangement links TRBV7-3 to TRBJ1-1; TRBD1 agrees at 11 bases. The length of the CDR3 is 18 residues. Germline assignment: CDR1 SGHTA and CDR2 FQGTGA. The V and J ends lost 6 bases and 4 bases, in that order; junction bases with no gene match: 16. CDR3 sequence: CASSLKPGQGAAGTEAFF. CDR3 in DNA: TGTGCCAGCAGTTTGAAGCCCGGACAGGGGGCGGCGGGCACTGAAGCTTTCTTT.

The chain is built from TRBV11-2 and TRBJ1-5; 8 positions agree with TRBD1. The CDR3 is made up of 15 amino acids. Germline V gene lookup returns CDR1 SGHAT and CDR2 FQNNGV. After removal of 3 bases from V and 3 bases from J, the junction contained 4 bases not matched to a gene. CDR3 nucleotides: TGTGCCAGCAGCTTTGACAGGGGACTCAATCAGCCCCAGCATTTT. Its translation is CASSFDRGLNQPQHF.

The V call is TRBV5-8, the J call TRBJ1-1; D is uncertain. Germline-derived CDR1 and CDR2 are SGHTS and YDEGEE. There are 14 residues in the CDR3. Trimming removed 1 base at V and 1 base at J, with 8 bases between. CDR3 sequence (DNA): TGTGCCAGCAGCTTGCGGGTCCCGAACACTGAAGCTTTCTTT. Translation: CASSLRVPNTEAFF.